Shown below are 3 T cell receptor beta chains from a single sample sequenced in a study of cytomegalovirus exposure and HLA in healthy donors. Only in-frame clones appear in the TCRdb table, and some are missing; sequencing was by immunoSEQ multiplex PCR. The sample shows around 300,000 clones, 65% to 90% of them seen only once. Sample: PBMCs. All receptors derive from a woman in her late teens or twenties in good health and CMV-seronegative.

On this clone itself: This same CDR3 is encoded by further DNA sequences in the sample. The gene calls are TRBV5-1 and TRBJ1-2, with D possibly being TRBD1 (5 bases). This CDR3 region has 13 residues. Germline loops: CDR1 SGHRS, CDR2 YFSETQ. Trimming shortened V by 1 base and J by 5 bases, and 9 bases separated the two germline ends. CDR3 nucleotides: TGCGCCAGCAGCTTGACAGGTACTTATGGCTACACCTTC. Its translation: CASSLTGTYGYTF.

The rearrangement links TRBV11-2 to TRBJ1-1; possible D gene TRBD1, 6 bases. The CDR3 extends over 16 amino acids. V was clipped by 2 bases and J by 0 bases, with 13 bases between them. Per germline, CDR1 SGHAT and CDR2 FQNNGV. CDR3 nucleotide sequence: TGTGCCAGCAGCTTACCTACCAGGGGTATGAACACTGAAGCTTTCTTT. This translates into CASSLPTRGMNTEAFF.

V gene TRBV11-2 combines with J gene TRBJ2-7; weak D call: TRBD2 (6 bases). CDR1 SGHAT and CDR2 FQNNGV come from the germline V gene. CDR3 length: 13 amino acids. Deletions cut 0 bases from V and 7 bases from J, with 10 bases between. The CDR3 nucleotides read TGTGCCAGCAGCTTAGATCGGGGGAGGGAGCAGTACTTC. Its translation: CASSLDRGREQYF.